The 28 T cell receptor beta chains presented below share a single source sample, sequenced in a study of regulatory T cells in long-lasting Graves disease. The time point was: newly diagnosed GD, antithyroid drugs for less than 3 months. PBMC RNA served as the TCR library source. With iRepertoire HTBI primers and Arm-PCR of CDR3 regions, TCR beta libraries were built. TCRdb reprocessed the multiplex PCR reads via MiXCR and lists one record per CDR3 protein. The profile shows hundreds of thousands of distinct CDR3 sequences, around 17% of them singletons. The sample was also linked to a second study, of T cells in Graves' hyperthyroidism and ophthalmopathy.

Source: peripheral blood mononuclear cells (PBMCs), taken at new diagnosis, from a patient treated with antithyroid drugs. These receptors all stem from a young woman with Graves disease.

In its sample, this clonotype was seen many times. The chain uses TRBV12-3 or TRBV12-4 and TRBJ2-7; D unclear. Trimming removed 2 bases from V and 0 bases from J, with 11 bases in between. The length of the CDR3 is 15 residues. The DNA for the CDR3 is TGTGCCAGCAGTTTAAAAGGGTCGACCTCCTACGAGCAGTACTTC. Translating gives CASSLKGSTSYEQYF.

This clonotype was observed a few times. The DNA of the CDR3 is TGTGCCAGCAGTTTAGTCCAGTCCGGGGAGCTGTTTTTT. Protein: CASSLVQSGELFF. This chain connects TRBV12-3 or TRBV12-4 to TRBJ2-2, with D unclear. The CDR3 sequence is 13 residues long. Trimming pared 1 base from V and 6 bases from J, leaving 6 bases between.

This clonotype has at least ten counts. This sequence joins TRBV2 and TRBJ2-7; 9 positions agree with TRBD1. Germline V lookup: CDR1 SNHLY, CDR2 FYNNEI. The CDR3 covers 15 residues. The V and J ends lost 7 bases and 3 bases, in that order; junction bases with no gene match: 10. Here the CDR3 reads CASTLPPGQGYEQYF. In DNA, the CDR3 is TGTGCCAGCACCCTTCCACCGGGACAGGGCTACGAGCAGTACTTC.

In its sample, this clonotype was seen many times. The rearrangement links TRBV12-3 or TRBV12-4 to TRBJ1-4; possibly TRBD1 for D (5 bases). Trimming pared 5 bases from V and 0 bases from J, leaving 10 bases between. The CDR3 is made up of 15 amino acids. The CDR3 protein is CASSGGESTNEKLFF. The CDR3 DNA reads TGTGCCAGCAGTGGGGGGGAATCAACTAATGAAAAACTGTTTTTT.

The chain links TRBV20-1 to TRBJ2-5, with 10 bases lining up with TRBD1. The V gene end was trimmed by 5 bases and the J gene end by 4 bases; junction bases not matched to a gene: 16. CDR3 length: 17 amino acids. Per the germline V gene, CDR1 is DFQATT and CDR2 is SNEGSKA (reference sequence). CDR3 protein: CSALGPNRQGAVETQYF. CDR3 in DNA: TGCAGTGCTCTTGGACCGAACCGACAGGGGGCTGTAGAGACCCAGTACTTC.

This clonotype appeared many times. The CDR3 spells CAWSVGRMNTEAFF. The CDR3 coding sequence is TGTGCCTGGAGTGTGGGGAGGATGAACACTGAAGCTTTCTTT. V gene TRBV30 combines with J gene TRBJ1-1; D gene unclear. The germline V gene has CDR1 GTSNPN and CDR2 SVGIG (reference sequence). CDR3 length: 14 amino acids. Trimming shortened V by 0 bases and J by 0 bases, and 8 bases separated the two germline ends.

In this sample, this clonotype turned up many times. CDR3 bases: TGTGCCAGCAGTCCGTTAGTCGGGACCGGTGAGCAGTTCTTC. Translating gives CASSPLVGTGEQFF. The rearrangement links TRBV2 to TRBJ2-1; D tentatively reads TRBD1 or TRBD2 (5 bases each). This CDR3 comprises 14 residues. Germline loops: CDR1 SNHLY, CDR2 FYNNEI. Trimming left V 5 bases short and J 9 bases short, with 17 bases between.

This clonotype occurred many times. The chain uses TRBV7-9 and TRBJ1-1, with D uncertain. This CDR3 spans 15 amino acids. Germline V lookup: CDR1 SEHNR, CDR2 FQNEAQ (reference sequence). V lost 4 bases to trimming and J lost 5 bases, with 17 bases between them. The CDR3 DNA reads as TGTGCCAGCAGCTATGGCCCCGGAGGTGCGACTGAAGCTTTCTTT. It codes for CASSYGPGGATEAFF.

The chain couples TRBV6-2 or TRBV6-3 to TRBJ1-2; D may be TRBD1 (5 bases). V lost 4 bases and J 2 bases, leaving 8 bases between the germline ends. The CDR3 covers 13 residues. Germline CDR1 MNHEY, CDR2 SVGEGT. The CDR3 is CASSWGKNYGYTF. As DNA, the CDR3 is TGTGCCAGCAGTTGGGGCAAGAACTATGGCTACACCTTC.

This clonotype was detected a few times. The J gene is TRBJ1-3, the V gene TRBV6-2 or TRBV6-3; D call uncertain. This CDR3 has 16 residues. V was clipped by 4 bases and J by 2 bases, with 15 bases between them. CDR1 is MNHEY and CDR2 is SVGEGT in the germline V gene. CDR3 loop: CASSFTPSVTGNTIYF. The CDR3 region has the DNA TGTGCCAGCAGTTTTACCCCGTCGGTAACTGGAAACACCATATATTTT.

The rearrangement links TRBV3-1 to TRBJ2-2, with D hard to call. This CDR3 is 12 amino acids long. Germline CDR1 reads LGHDT; CDR2 reads YNNKEL (reference sequence). Trimming left V 2 bases short and J 9 bases short, with 7 bases between. The CDR3: CASSQTARELFF. The DNA of the CDR3 is TGTGCCAGCAGCCAAACCGCCAGGGAGCTGTTTTTT.

This clonotype was recorded many times. The genes are TRBV28 and TRBJ2-3; D remains unclear. CDR3 length: 13 amino acids. V lost 3 bases to trimming and J lost 3 bases, with 7 bases between them. The germline V gene encodes CDR1 MDHEN and CDR2 SYDVKM. The CDR3 DNA reads TGTGCCAGCAGTTTTTGGGAAACAGATACGCAGTATTTT. Translating it yields CASSFWETDTQYF.

Ten or more counts support this clonotype. The chain combines TRBV9 with TRBJ1-1, with 7 bases lining up with TRBD1. The CDR3 spans 12 residues. The germline gives CDR1 SGDLS, CDR2 YYNGEE. The J segment lost 8 bases and the V segment lost 4 bases, leaving 5 bases of the junction unmatched. CDR3 residues: CASSTNRGEAFF. The CDR3 DNA reads as TGTGCCAGCAGCACTAACAGGGGAGAAGCTTTCTTT.

Ten or more counts support this clonotype. The chain has TRBV12-3 or TRBV12-4 and TRBJ2-2; no definite D call. V gave up 8 bases and J gave up 6 bases, with 10 bases separating them. The CDR3 totals 12 residues. This chain's CDR3 is CASHSTAGELFF. The DNA of the CDR3 is TGTGCCAGCCACTCGACCGCCGGGGAGCTGTTTTTT.

At least ten counts were recorded for this clonotype. V usage is TRBV28 and J usage is TRBJ2-1; D is possibly TRBD1 (5 bases). V gave up 5 bases and J gave up 0 bases, with 14 bases separating them. This CDR3 region has 16 residues. Germline CDR1 MDHEN, CDR2 SYDVKM. The CDR3 DNA follows: TGTGCCAGCAGTCCAACTCAGGGTTACTCCTACAATGAGCAGTTCTTC. This gives the protein CASSPTQGYSYNEQFF.

In this sample, this clonotype turned up a few times. The rearrangement joins TRBV7-9 to TRBJ1-4, with no clear D. V lost 1 base to trimming and J lost 8 bases, with 14 bases between them. Germline lookup yields CDR1 SEHNR and CDR2 FQNEAQ (reference sequence). This CDR3 has 15 amino acids. In DNA, the CDR3 is TGTGCCAGCAGCTTAGTGCCCGCTGACCCGGAAAAACTGTTTTTT. Its protein product is CASSLVPADPEKLFF.

This clonotype was detected ten times or more. The rearrangement joins TRBV29-1 to TRBJ1-2; possibly TRBD1 for D (5 bases). The CDR3 consists of 11 residues. V was pared by 4 bases and J by 6 bases, with 9 bases between. Germline-derived CDR1 and CDR2 are SQVTM and ANQGSEA. CDR3 coding DNA: TGCAGCGTTGGCGGGGCCGATGGCTACACCTTC. Protein sequence: CSVGGADGYTF.

This clonotype was observed at least ten times. The rearrangement links TRBV27 to TRBJ2-2; tentative D call: TRBD1 (5 bases). Trimming stripped 5 bases from V and 6 bases from J, with 16 bases between. Germline V gene lookup returns CDR1 MNHEY and CDR2 SMNVEV (reference sequence). CDR3 size: 15 residues. In DNA, the CDR3 is TGTGCCAGCAGTCGTAAGGGGTCGGCTCCCGGGGAGCTGTTTTTT. As protein: CASSRKGSAPGELFF.

This clonotype was detected only a few times. The chain is built from TRBV28 and TRBJ2-1, with unresolved D. The CDR3 is 12 amino acids. V was pared by 6 bases and J by 7 bases, with 10 bases between. Looked up from germline, CDR1 is MDHEN and CDR2 is SYDVKM. The CDR3 here is CASRRSRNEQFF. The CDR3 DNA follows: TGTGCCAGCAGACGTAGCCGGAATGAGCAGTTCTTC. Supplemented by reference TRBV28 and TRBJ2-1, the full variable domain reads DVKVTQSSRYLVKRTGEKVFLECVQDMDHENMFWYRQDPGLGLRLIYFSYDVKMKEKGDIPEGYSVSREKKERFSLILESASTNQTSMYLCASRRSRNEQFFGPGTRLTVL.

This chain links TRBV6-2 or TRBV6-3 with TRBJ2-2, with D uncertain. In germline, CDR1 is MNHEY, CDR2 SVGEGT. The germline V and J ends were trimmed by 5 bases and 6 bases, with 13 bases remaining between them. CDR3 length: 14 amino acids. The CDR3 spells CASSRRLFAGELFF. CDR3 DNA sequence: TGTGCCAGCAGTCGCAGGCTCTTCGCCGGGGAGCTGTTTTTT.

The chain is built from TRBV2 and TRBJ2-2; 10 nucleotides line up with TRBD2. The CDR3 spans 18 residues. The V gene's germline CDR1 is SNHLY and CDR2 FYNNEI. J gave up 7 bases and V 6 bases, and 17 bases lay outside the gene matches. DNA of the CDR3: TGTGCCAGCAGGAGAGAAGAGGCTAGCGGGAGTACAATCGGGGAGCTGTTTTTT. Encoded protein: CASRREEASGSTIGELFF.

Only a few counts were recorded for this clonotype. DNA of the CDR3: TGTGCCAGCTCACCATCGGGGGTTGGAAACACCATATATTTT. Translated: CASSPSGVGNTIYF. V and J are TRBV18 and TRBJ1-3, with a weak D call TRBD1 (5 bases). Germline V gene sequence: CDR1 KGHSH, CDR2 LQKENI. This CDR3 is 14 amino acids long. V was clipped by 2 bases and J by 3 bases, with 8 bases between them. Full variable domain (rest looked up from reference TRBV18 and TRBJ1-3): NAGVMQNPRHLVRRRGQEARLRCSPMKGHSHVYWYRQLPEEGLKFMVYLQKENIIDESGMPKERFSAEFPKEGPSILRIQQVVRGDSAAYFCASSPSGVGNTIYFGEGSWLTVV.

Details on this clonotype: Just one base apart from a much larger clone, this may be a read error. In this CDR3 the conserved last residue, phenylalanine or tryptophan, is missing, so a read error is likely. The rearrangement links TRBV7-3 to TRBJ1-1; no clear D. This CDR3 is 15 amino acids long. Germline V gene sequence: CDR1 SGHTA, CDR2 FQGTGA. V lost 5 bases, J lost 4 bases, and 17 bases lay in between. The CDR3 reads CASSPQKSKGTEAFL. The CDR3 nucleotides are TGTGCCAGCAGCCCCCAGAAGTCCAAGGGCACTGAAGCTTTCCTT.

This clonotype was seen only a few times. The gene calls are TRBV6-1 and TRBJ1-3; 8 nucleotides match TRBD1. V lost 7 bases to trimming and J lost 0 bases; unmatched junction nucleotides: 5. The CDR3 is 15 residues long. From germline, CDR1 is MNHNS and CDR2 SASEGT. CDR3 loop: CASNDRGSSGNTIYF. The CDR3 nucleotides read TGTGCCAGCAATGACAGGGGCAGCTCTGGAAACACCATATATTTT.

This clonotype was picked up many times. The chain uses TRBV6-1 and TRBJ2-5, with TRBD2 identical over 12 bases. In germline, CDR1 is MNHNS, CDR2 SASEGT. The V and J ends lost 6 bases and 4 bases, in that order; junction bases with no gene match: 6. The CDR3 is made up of 15 amino acids. The CDR3 sequence: CASRTSGRVAETQYF. The CDR3 DNA reads as TGTGCCAGCAGGACTAGCGGGAGAGTTGCAGAGACCCAGTACTTC.

V is TRBV15 and J is TRBJ2-5; 8 bases fit TRBD1. The V gene end was trimmed by 3 bases and the J gene end by 4 bases; junction bases not matched to a gene: 10. CDR1 is LNHNV, CDR2 YYDKDF, per germline (reference sequence). This CDR3 is built from 16 residues. CDR3 amino acids: CATSRGGQGAGETQYF. The CDR3 DNA is TGTGCCACCAGCAGGGGCGGTCAGGGGGCTGGAGAGACCCAGTACTTC. Complete variable domain (other parts from reference TRBV15 and TRBJ2-5): DAMVIQNPRYQVTQFGKPVTLSCSQTLNHNVMYWYQQKSSQAPKLLFHYYDKDFNNEADTPDNFQSRRPNTSFCFLDIRSPGLGDTAMYLCATSRGGQGAGETQYFGPGTRLLVL.

The table lists this clonotype with many counts. The chain has TRBV30 and TRBJ1-2, with D tentatively TRBD1 (5 bases). Germline CDR1 and CDR2: GTSNPN and SVGIG (reference sequence). Trimming removed 2 bases at V and 3 bases at J, with 16 bases between. This CDR3 has 15 amino acids. CDR3 residues: CAWSTAWGLDYGYTF. CDR3 sequence (DNA): TGTGCCTGGAGTACGGCATGGGGGTTGGACTATGGCTACACCTTC.

This chain joins TRBV7-9 and TRBJ2-1, with a weak D call TRBD2 (5 bases). Trimming shortened V by 0 bases and J by 2 bases, and 8 bases separated the two germline ends. The CDR3 loop spans 15 amino acids. Germline CDR1 SEHNR, CDR2 FQNEAQ (reference sequence). The DNA for the CDR3 is TGTGCCAGCAGCTTAGCGGGGAGCCCCTACAATGAGCAGTTCTTC. Translated: CASSLAGSPYNEQFF.